Listed here are 30 T cell receptor beta chains from one sample, sequenced in a study of blood T cell repertoires in COVID-19. Clones were sequenced by immunoSEQ multiplex PCR, and TCRdb holds only the in-frame ones, with some missing. This table holds some 38,000 clones, just under 85% found once. The specimen sequenced was peripheral blood. These receptors were taken from a man aged 50 or older with active COVID-19.

The V and J genes are TRBV28 and TRBJ2-4; possibly TRBD1 for D (6 bases). V lost 6 bases and J 4 bases, leaving 10 bases between the germline ends. From germline, CDR1 is MDHEN and CDR2 SYDVKM. The CDR3 has 13 amino acids. CDR3 coding DNA: TGTGCCAGCAGACAGGGAATTAAAAACATTCAGTACTTC. This sequence encodes CASRQGIKNIQYF.

The chain carries TRBV6-5 and TRBJ2-7, with TRBD1 matching over 7 bases. There are 14 residues in the CDR3. Trimming at V came to 1 base and at J to 3 bases, leaving 3 bases not matched to a gene. Germline assignment: CDR1 MNHEY and CDR2 SVGAGI. The CDR3 coding sequence is TGTGCCAGCAGTTACTTAACAGGGGACTACGAGCAGTACTTC. Amino acid sequence: CASSYLTGDYEQYF.

V gene TRBV5-6 combines with J gene TRBJ2-1, with 7 bases matching TRBD1. The V and J ends lost 5 bases and 3 bases, in that order; junction bases with no gene match: 8. The CDR3 runs to 15 residues. In germline, CDR1 is SGHDT, CDR2 YYEEEE. The CDR3 reads CASRQSRDSYNEQFF. The CDR3 bases are TGTGCCAGCAGGCAATCCCGGGACAGCTACAATGAGCAGTTCTTC.

This clone was observed a single time. The CDR3 nucleotides are TGCGCCAGCAGCTTGGTTTCTAACACAGATACGCAGTATTTT. Translating gives CASSLVSNTDTQYF. V and J are TRBV5-1 and TRBJ2-3; unclear D gene. V shed 0 bases and J shed 2 bases, with 7 bases lying between them. The germline V gene encodes CDR1 SGHRS and CDR2 YFSETQ. CDR3 length: 14 residues. The whole variable domain, filled in from reference TRBV5-1 and TRBJ2-3, reads KAGVTQTPRYLIKTRGQQVTLSCSPISGHRSVSWYQQTPGQGLQFLFEYFSETQRNKGNFPGRFSGRQFSNSRSEMNVSTLELGDSALYLCASSLVSNTDTQYFGPGTRLTVL.

The V gene is TRBV10-2, the J gene TRBJ1-5; unclear D gene. Trimming left V 2 bases short and J 5 bases short, with 13 bases between. The CDR3 length is 15 residues. CDR1 WSHSY and CDR2 SAAADI come from the germline V gene. The chain's CDR3 is CASSELNFGDQPQHF. In DNA form, the CDR3 reads TGCGCCAGCAGTGAGCTCAATTTCGGAGATCAGCCCCAGCATTTT.

The V call is TRBV5-6, the J call TRBJ2-3, with D tentatively TRBD1 (6 bases). With 3 bases removed from V and 0 bases from J, the gap between germline ends came to 11 bases. The CDR3 extends over 15 amino acids. The V gene's germline CDR1 is SGHDT and CDR2 YYEEEE. This CDR3 reads CASSSPGTSTDTQYF. The CDR3 nucleotides read TGTGCCAGCAGCTCCCCGGGGACAAGCACAGATACGCAGTATTTT.

This chain links TRBV11-2 with TRBJ1-6; D is unclear. Germline V gene data show CDR1 as SGHAT and CDR2 as FQNNGV. The CDR3 length is 16 residues. V was shortened by 5 bases and J by 0 bases, with 11 bases between the two germline ends. Here the CDR3 reads CASSADLSSYNSPLHF. In DNA form, the CDR3 reads TGTGCCAGCAGCGCCGACTTAAGCTCCTATAATTCACCCCTCCACTTT.

The chain links TRBV12-1 to TRBJ2-4; TRBD1, the table's D call, was not compared with the DNA. TRBV12-1 constitutes a pseudogene. CDR3 length: 15 amino acids. The CDR3: CASVELQGPKNIQYF. CDR3 DNA sequence: TGTGCCAGCGTCGAGTTGCAGGGTCCCAAAAACATTCAGTACTTC.

The CDR3 sequence is CASSLGSQGINEKLFF. CDR3 DNA sequence: TGCGCCAGCAGCCTCGGAAGTCAGGGGATTAATGAAAAACTGTTTTTT. The chain recombines TRBV5-1 with TRBJ1-4; D might be TRBD1 (6 bases). CDR1 is SGHRS, CDR2 YFSETQ, per germline. This CDR3 is built from 16 residues. The germline V and J ends were trimmed by 4 bases and 4 bases, with 17 bases remaining between them.

The chain links TRBV7-8 to TRBJ1-2, with D perhaps matching TRBD1 (5 bases). Between the trimmed V and J ends, which lost 5 bases and 4 bases, there was a span of 14 bases. CDR1 SGHVS and CDR2 FQNEAQ come from the germline V gene. The CDR3 has 14 amino acids. The CDR3, as DNA: TGTGCCAGCAGCCCTTTGACAGATATCTATGGCTACACCTTC. Amino acid sequence: CASSPLTDIYGYTF.

V usage is TRBV2 and J usage is TRBJ2-3; 13 positions match TRBD2. V trimming: 6 bases; J trimming: 5 bases; junction bases outside the gene matches: 2. CDR3 size: 14 residues. Germline lookup yields CDR1 SNHLY and CDR2 FYNNEI. CDR3 nucleotides: TGTGCCAGCAGCGGACTAGCGGGGGAAGATACGCAGTATTTT. Amino acid sequence: CASSGLAGEDTQYF.

CDR3 in amino acids: CASSLNYEQFF. As DNA, the CDR3 is TGTGCCAGCAGTTTAAACTATGAGCAGTTCTTC. The V and J genes are TRBV12-3 or TRBV12-4 and TRBJ2-1; D not certain. This CDR3 contains 11 residues. The V gene lost 2 bases and the J gene lost 8 bases, with 4 bases spanning the gap.

This clone was recorded only once. The V and J genes are TRBV2 and TRBJ2-1, with D maybe TRBD1 (6 bases). CDR1 is SNHLY, CDR2 FYNNEI, per germline. V lost 7 bases and J lost 6, with 16 bases in between. This CDR3 is built from 14 residues. CDR3 DNA sequence: TGTGCCAGCAAGGGCCCGGGACACCTCAATGAGCAGTTCTTC. Its protein product is CASKGPGHLNEQFF.

By share of the sample, this clone is medium-sized. The chain couples TRBV29-1 to TRBJ2-3; 8 bases map to TRBD1. This CDR3 contains 14 residues. Germline V gene lookup returns CDR1 SQVTM and CDR2 ANQGSEA. The V gene end was trimmed by 4 bases and the J gene end by 1 base; junction bases not matched to a gene: 4. The CDR3 DNA sequence: TGCAGCGTTGTTTCCAGGGGGCGCACAGATACGCAGTATTTT. Its protein is CSVVSRGRTDTQYF.

V gene TRBV4-2 combines with J gene TRBJ1-2; 7 bases agree with TRBD1. CDR3 length: 17 residues. Losses at the gene ends were 0 bases for V and 7 bases for J; bases not matched to a gene: 14. The germline V gene has CDR1 LGHNA and CDR2 YNFKEQ. CDR3: CASSQDVRQGLGGGYTF. In DNA, the CDR3 is TGTGCCAGCAGCCAAGATGTAAGACAGGGCCTTGGGGGTGGCTACACCTTC.

This clone appeared a few times. The chain carries TRBV19 and TRBJ2-4; 9 nucleotides line up with TRBD1. The germline V gene has CDR1 LNHDA and CDR2 SQIVND (reference sequence). V gave up 6 bases and J gave up 3 bases; unmatched junction bases: 3. There are 14 residues in the CDR3. As DNA, the CDR3 is TGTGCCAGTAGCCGGGACAGGGACAAAAACATTCAGTACTTC. This gives the protein CASSRDRDKNIQYF.

The CDR3 protein is CASNQGSNQPQHF. DNA of the CDR3: TGTGCCAGCAACCAGGGCAGCAATCAGCCCCAGCATTTT. V usage is TRBV6-6 and J usage is TRBJ1-5; weak D call: TRBD1 (5 bases). Trimming stripped 7 bases from V and 1 base from J, with 8 bases between. Germline V gene sequence: CDR1 MNHNY, CDR2 SVGAGI (reference sequence). The length of the CDR3 is 13 residues.

The chain links TRBV4-1 to TRBJ2-7; TRBD1 agrees at 7 bases. J was trimmed by 4 bases and V by 5 bases; bases with no gene match: 5. The CDR3 is 13 residues long. The germline gives CDR1 MGHRA, CDR2 YSYEKL. The CDR3 DNA reads as TGCGCCAGCAGCACCAGACAGGGTTACGAGCAGTACTTC. It is translated as CASSTRQGYEQYF.

The gene calls are TRBV12-3 or TRBV12-4 and TRBJ1-2; D perhaps matches TRBD1 (6 bases). CDR3 length: 13 residues. The germline V and J ends were trimmed by 6 bases and 8 bases, with 16 bases remaining between them. CDR3 sequence: CASRTTGLGGYTF. The DNA of the CDR3 is TGTGCCAGCAGGACCACAGGGTTGGGGGGCTACACCTTC.

The chain couples TRBV7-2 to TRBJ1-4; D is ambiguous. Trimming shortened V by 0 bases and J by 4 bases, and 12 bases separated the two germline ends. The CDR3 extends over 16 amino acids. CDR1 and CDR2 from the germline V gene are SGHTA and FQGNSA. DNA of the CDR3: TGTGCCAGCAGCTTAGCGCGGTCGGTAGTTAATGAAAAACTGTTTTTT. This codes for CASSLARSVVNEKLFF.

J is TRBJ2-1 and V is TRBV6-4, with 7 positions matching TRBD2. Germline values: CDR1 MRHNA, CDR2 SNTAGT. V shed 2 bases, J shed 1 base, and the junction held 5 bases outside the gene matches. The CDR3 spans 16 residues. For the CDR3, the DNA is TGTGCCAGCAGTGACGAGACGGGGGGTTCCTACAATGAGCAGTTCTTC. It codes for CASSDETGGSYNEQFF.

The rearrangement links TRBV29-1 to TRBJ1-1, with a possible D match to TRBD1 (6 bases). Germline CDR1 is SQVTM and CDR2 is ANQGSEA. Trimming took 4 bases from V and 11 from J, leaving 11 bases between them. The CDR3 runs to 10 residues. The chain's CDR3 is CSVVQGNAFF. CDR3 sequence (DNA): TGCAGCGTTGTCCAGGGGAATGCTTTCTTT.

J is TRBJ1-1 and V is TRBV10-1; 8 bases map to TRBD1. The CDR3 has 14 amino acids. The junction had 6 bases not matched to a gene; V was cut back by 6 bases and J by 3 bases. Germline V gene lookup returns CDR1 WNHNN and CDR2 SYGVQD (reference sequence). The CDR3 bases are TGCGCCAGCAGGTCAGGGGGCGCGCACACTGAAGCTTTCTTT. The encoded protein is CASRSGGAHTEAFF.

This clone showed up just a few times. V gene TRBV28 combines with J gene TRBJ2-7; D possibly corresponds to TRBD2 (6 bases). Trimming left V 3 bases short and J 1 base short, with 7 bases between. The CDR3 contains 13 residues. Germline V gene lookup returns CDR1 MDHEN and CDR2 SYDVKM. This CDR3 reads CASSFSGSYEQYF. DNA of the CDR3: TGTGCCAGCAGTTTTAGCGGATCCTACGAGCAGTACTTC.

This clone occurred a few times. V gene TRBV6-5 combines with J gene TRBJ2-5; 8 nucleotides agree with TRBD2. The ends lost 7 bases at V and 6 bases at J; junction bases unmatched: 10. The germline gives CDR1 MNHEY, CDR2 SVGAGI. The CDR3 has 14 amino acids. CDR3 loop: CASMLTSDPKTQYF. The DNA for the CDR3 is TGTGCCAGCATGTTGACTAGCGATCCGAAGACCCAGTACTTC.

CDR3 loop: CASSLAGGGNEQFF. Here the CDR3 DNA reads TGTGCCAGCAGCTTAGCCGGGGGGGGGAATGAGCAGTTCTTC. The chain links TRBV7-6 to TRBJ2-1; 8 positions agree with TRBD2. J was trimmed by 7 bases and V by 0 bases; bases with no gene match: 2. Per germline, CDR1 SGHVS and CDR2 FNYEAQ. The CDR3 contains 14 residues.

V gene TRBV29-1 combines with J gene TRBJ2-2; 16 bases fit TRBD2. The V gene end was trimmed by 6 bases and the J gene end by 3 bases; junction bases not matched to a gene: 7. Germline values: CDR1 SQVTM, CDR2 ANQGSEA. The CDR3 is 17 amino acids. The CDR3 DNA reads TGCAGCGTCTTGGGACTAGCGGGGGGGAGAGACACCGGGGAGCTGTTTTTT. This sequence encodes CSVLGLAGGRDTGELFF.

This chain uses TRBV28 with TRBJ1-1, with D tentatively TRBD1 (6 bases). Germline V gene lookup returns CDR1 MDHEN and CDR2 SYDVKM. Deletions cut 3 bases from V and 11 bases from J, with 22 bases between. There are 15 residues in the CDR3. CDR3 DNA sequence: TGTGCCAGCAGTTTCCAGACCGGACAGCTCCTAAAGGCTTTCTTT. Its translation is CASSFQTGQLLKAFF. Full variable domain (outside the CDR3, taken from reference TRBV28 and TRBJ1-1): DVKVTQSSRYLVKRTGEKVFLECVQDMDHENMFWYRQDPGLGLRLIYFSYDVKMKEKGDIPEGYSVSREKKERFSLILESASTNQTSMYLCASSFQTGQLLKAFFGQGTRLTVV.

In this sample, this clone turned up a few times. V usage is TRBV19 and J usage is TRBJ2-7; 14 bases agree with TRBD2. The length of the CDR3 is 16 residues. The J segment lost 2 bases and the V segment lost 3 bases, leaving 3 bases of the junction unmatched. Germline V gene sequence: CDR1 LNHDA, CDR2 SQIVND (reference sequence). The CDR3 DNA reads as TGTGCCAGTAGTATGGGACTAGCGGGGGCGACCTACGAGCAGTACTTC. This translates into CASSMGLAGATYEQYF.

The rearrangement joins TRBV6-5 to TRBJ2-3; D is ambiguous. The CDR3 is made up of 14 amino acids. V was shortened by 0 bases and J by 2 bases, with 6 bases between the two germline ends. Germline V CDR1 and CDR2: MNHEY, SVGAGI. DNA of the CDR3: TGTGCCAGCAGTTACTCGACTTACACAGATACGCAGTATTTT. This encodes CASSYSTYTDTQYF.